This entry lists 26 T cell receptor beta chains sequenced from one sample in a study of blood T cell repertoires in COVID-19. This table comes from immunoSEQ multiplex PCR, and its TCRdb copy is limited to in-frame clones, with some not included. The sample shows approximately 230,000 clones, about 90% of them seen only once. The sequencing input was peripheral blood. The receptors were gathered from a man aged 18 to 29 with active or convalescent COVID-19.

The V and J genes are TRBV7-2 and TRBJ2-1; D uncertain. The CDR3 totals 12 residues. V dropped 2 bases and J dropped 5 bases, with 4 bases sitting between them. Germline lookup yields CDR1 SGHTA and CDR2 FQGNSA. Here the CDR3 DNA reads TGTGCCAGCAGCTTAAGCGACAATGAGCAGTTCTTC. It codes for CASSLSDNEQFF.

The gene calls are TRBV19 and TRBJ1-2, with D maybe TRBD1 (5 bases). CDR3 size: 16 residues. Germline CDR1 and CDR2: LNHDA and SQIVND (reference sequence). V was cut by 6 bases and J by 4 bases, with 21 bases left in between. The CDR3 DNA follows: TGTGCCAGTAGAACCGACAGTCCCAGCGTGATCTATGGCTACACCTTC. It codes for CASRTDSPSVIYGYTF.

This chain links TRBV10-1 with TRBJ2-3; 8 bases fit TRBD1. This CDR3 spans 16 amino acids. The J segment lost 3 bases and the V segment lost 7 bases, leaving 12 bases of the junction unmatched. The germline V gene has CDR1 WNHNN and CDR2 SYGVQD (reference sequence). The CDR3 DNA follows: TGCGCCAGCAATCCTTCCGGACAGGGAAGGACAGATACGCAGTATTTT. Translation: CASNPSGQGRTDTQYF.

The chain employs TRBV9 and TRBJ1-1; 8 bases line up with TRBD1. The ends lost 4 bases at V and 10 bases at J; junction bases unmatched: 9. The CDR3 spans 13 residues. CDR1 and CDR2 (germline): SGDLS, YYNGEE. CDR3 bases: TGTGCCAGCAGCCCACCGGGACAGGTTGGAGCTTTCTTT. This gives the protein CASSPPGQVGAFF.

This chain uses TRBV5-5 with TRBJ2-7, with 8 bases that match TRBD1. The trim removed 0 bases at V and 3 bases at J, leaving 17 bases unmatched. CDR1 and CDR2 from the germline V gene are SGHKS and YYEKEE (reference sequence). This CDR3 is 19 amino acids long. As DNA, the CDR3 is TGTGCCAGCAGCTTGGAAAAAGGACAGGGCTCGTTTCACCACTACGAGCAGTACTTC. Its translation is CASSLEKGQGSFHHYEQYF.

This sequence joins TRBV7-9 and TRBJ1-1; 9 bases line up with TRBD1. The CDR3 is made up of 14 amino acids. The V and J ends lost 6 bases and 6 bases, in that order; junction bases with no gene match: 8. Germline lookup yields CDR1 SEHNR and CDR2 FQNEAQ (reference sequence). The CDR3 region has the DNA TGTGCCAGCAGTCGGACAGGGGATAGGGCTGAAGCTTTCTTT. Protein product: CASSRTGDRAEAFF.

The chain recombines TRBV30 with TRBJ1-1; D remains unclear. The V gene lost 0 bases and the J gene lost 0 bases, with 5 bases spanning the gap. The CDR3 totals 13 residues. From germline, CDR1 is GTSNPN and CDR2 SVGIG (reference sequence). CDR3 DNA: TGTGCCTGGAGTGTTTCAGTGAACACTGAAGCTTTCTTT. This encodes CAWSVSVNTEAFF.

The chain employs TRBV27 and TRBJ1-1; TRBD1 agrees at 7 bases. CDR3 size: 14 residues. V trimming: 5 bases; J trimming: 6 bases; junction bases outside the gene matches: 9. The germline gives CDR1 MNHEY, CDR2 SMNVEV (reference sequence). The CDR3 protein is CASSKGQPSPEAFF. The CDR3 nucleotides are TGTGCCAGCAGTAAGGGACAGCCGAGCCCTGAAGCTTTCTTT.

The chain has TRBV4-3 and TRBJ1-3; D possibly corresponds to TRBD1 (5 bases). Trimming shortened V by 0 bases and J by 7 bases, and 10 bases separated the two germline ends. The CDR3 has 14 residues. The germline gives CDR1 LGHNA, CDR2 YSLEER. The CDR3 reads CASSQERRVNTIYF. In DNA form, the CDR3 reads TGCGCCAGCAGCCAAGAGCGCAGGGTGAACACCATATATTTT.

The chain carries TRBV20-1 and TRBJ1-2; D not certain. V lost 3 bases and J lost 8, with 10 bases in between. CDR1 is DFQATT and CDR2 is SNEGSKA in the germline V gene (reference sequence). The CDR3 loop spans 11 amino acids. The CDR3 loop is CSARRPGGYTF. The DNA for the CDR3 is TGCAGTGCTAGGAGGCCCGGGGGCTACACCTTC.

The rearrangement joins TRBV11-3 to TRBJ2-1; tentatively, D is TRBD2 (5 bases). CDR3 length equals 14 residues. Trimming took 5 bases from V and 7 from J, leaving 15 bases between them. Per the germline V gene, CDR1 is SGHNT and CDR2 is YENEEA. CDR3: CASSRMGRRNEQFF. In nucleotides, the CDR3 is TGTGCCAGCAGCCGGATGGGCAGGAGGAATGAGCAGTTCTTC. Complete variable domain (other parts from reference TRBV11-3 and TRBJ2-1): EAGVVQSPRYKIIEKKQPVAFWCNPISGHNTLYWYLQNLGQGPELLIRYENEEAVDDSQLPKDRFSAERLKGVDSTLKIQPAELGDSAVYLCASSRMGRRNEQFFGPGTRLTVL.

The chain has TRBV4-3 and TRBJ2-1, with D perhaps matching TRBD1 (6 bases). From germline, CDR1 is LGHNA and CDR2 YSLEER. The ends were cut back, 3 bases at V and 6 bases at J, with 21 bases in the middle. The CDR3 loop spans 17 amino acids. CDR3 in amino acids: CASSQVQGSGRGNEQFF. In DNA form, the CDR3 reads TGCGCCAGCAGCCAGGTACAGGGATCGGGCAGAGGCAATGAGCAGTTCTTC.

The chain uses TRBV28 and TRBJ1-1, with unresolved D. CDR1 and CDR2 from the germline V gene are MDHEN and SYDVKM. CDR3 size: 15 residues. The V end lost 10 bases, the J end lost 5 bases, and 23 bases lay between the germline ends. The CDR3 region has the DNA TGTGCCATCCCGAGGCCGTTGGAGGGATTAACTGAAGCTTTCTTT. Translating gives CAIPRPLEGLTEAFF. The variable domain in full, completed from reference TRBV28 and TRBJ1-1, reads DVKVTQSSRYLVKRTGEKVFLECVQDMDHENMFWYRQDPGLGLRLIYFSYDVKMKEKGDIPEGYSVSREKKERFSLILESASTNQTSMYLCAIPRPLEGLTEAFFGQGTRLTVV.

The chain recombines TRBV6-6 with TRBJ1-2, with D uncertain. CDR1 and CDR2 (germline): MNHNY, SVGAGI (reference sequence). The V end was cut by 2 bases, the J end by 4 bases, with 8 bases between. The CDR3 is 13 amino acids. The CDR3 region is CASSYPSSYGYTF. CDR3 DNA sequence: TGTGCCAGCAGTTACCCTTCCAGCTATGGCTACACCTTC.

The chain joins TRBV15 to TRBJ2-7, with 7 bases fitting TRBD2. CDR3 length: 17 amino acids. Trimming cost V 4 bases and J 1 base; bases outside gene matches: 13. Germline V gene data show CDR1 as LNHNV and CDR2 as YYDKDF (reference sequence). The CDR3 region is CATSKDLSSGQSYEQYF. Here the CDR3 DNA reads TGTGCCACCAGCAAAGACTTGTCTAGCGGACAATCCTACGAGCAGTACTTC.

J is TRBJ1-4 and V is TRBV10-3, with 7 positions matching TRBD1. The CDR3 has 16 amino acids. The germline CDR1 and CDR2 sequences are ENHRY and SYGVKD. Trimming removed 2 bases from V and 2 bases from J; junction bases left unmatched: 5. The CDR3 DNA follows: TGTGCCATCAGTGAGCAGGGGGTAGGGACTAATGAAAAACTGTTTTTT. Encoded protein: CAISEQGVGTNEKLFF.

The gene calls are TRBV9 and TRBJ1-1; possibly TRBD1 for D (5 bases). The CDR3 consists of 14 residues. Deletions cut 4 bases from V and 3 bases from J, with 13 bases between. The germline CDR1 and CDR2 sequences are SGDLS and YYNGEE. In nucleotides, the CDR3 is TGTGCCAGCAGCCCGTCCGACAGTTACACTGAAGCTTTCTTT. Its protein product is CASSPSDSYTEAFF.

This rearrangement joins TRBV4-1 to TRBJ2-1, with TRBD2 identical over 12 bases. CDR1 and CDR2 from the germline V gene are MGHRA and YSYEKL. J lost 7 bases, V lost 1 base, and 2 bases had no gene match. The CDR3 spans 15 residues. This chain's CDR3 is CASSQGLAGVNEQFF. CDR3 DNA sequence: TGCGCCAGCAGCCAAGGACTAGCGGGAGTAAATGAGCAGTTCTTC.

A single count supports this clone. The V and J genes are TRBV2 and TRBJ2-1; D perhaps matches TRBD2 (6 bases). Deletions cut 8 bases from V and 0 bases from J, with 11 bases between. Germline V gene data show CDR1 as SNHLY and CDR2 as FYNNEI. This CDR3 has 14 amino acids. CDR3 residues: CASAFSGSYNEQFF. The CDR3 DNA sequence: TGTGCCAGCGCATTTAGCGGCTCCTACAATGAGCAGTTCTTC.

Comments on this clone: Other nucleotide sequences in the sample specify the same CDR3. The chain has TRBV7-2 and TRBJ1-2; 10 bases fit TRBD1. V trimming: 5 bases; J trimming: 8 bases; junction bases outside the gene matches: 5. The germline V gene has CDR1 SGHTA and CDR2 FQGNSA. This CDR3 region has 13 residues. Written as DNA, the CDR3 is TGTGCCAGCAGCCCGGGACAGGGGCGAGGCTACACCTTC. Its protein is CASSPGQGRGYTF.

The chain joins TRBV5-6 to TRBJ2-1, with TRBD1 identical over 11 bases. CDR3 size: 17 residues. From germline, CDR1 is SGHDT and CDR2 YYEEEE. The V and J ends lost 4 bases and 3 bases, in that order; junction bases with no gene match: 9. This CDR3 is CASSPKPGQGGYNEQFF. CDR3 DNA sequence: TGTGCCAGCAGCCCCAAGCCGGGACAGGGGGGCTACAATGAGCAGTTCTTC.

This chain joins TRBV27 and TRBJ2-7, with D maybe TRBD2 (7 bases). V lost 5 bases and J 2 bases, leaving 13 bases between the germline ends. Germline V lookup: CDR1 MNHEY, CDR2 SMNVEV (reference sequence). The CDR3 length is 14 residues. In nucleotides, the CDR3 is TGTGCCAGCAGTCTGGGGGGGCCGACCTACGAGCAGTACTTC. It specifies CASSLGGPTYEQYF.

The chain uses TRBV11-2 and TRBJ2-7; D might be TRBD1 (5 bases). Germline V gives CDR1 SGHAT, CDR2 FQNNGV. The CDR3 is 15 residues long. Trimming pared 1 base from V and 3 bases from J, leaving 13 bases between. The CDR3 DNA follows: TGTGCCAGCAGCTTAGGGGCAGGGTTGGTCTACGAGCAGTACTTC. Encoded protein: CASSLGAGLVYEQYF.

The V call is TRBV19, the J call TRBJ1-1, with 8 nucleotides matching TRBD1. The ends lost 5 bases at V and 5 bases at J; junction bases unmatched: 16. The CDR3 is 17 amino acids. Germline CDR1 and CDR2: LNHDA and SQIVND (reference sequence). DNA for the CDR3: TGTGCCAGTAGTTTCCAGGGGGCATATCAGGGACGTACTGAAGCTTTCTTT. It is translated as CASSFQGAYQGRTEAFF.

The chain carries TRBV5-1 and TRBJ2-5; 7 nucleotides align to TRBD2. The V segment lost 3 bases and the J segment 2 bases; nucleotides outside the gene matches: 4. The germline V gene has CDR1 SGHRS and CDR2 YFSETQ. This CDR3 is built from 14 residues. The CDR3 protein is CASSSWGGQETQYF. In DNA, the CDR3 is TGCGCCAGCAGCTCTTGGGGGGGGCAAGAGACCCAGTACTTC. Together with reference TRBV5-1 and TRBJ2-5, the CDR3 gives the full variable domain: KAGVTQTPRYLIKTRGQQVTLSCSPISGHRSVSWYQQTPGQGLQFLFEYFSETQRNKGNFPGRFSGRQFSNSRSEMNVSTLELGDSALYLCASSSWGGQETQYFGPGTRLLVL.

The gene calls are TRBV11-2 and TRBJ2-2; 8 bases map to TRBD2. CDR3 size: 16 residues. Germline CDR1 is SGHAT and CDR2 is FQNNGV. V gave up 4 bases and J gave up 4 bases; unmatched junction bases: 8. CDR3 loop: CASSSLAEPVTGELFF. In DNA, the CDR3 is TGTGCCAGCAGCTCACTAGCGGAGCCAGTCACCGGGGAGCTGTTTTTT.